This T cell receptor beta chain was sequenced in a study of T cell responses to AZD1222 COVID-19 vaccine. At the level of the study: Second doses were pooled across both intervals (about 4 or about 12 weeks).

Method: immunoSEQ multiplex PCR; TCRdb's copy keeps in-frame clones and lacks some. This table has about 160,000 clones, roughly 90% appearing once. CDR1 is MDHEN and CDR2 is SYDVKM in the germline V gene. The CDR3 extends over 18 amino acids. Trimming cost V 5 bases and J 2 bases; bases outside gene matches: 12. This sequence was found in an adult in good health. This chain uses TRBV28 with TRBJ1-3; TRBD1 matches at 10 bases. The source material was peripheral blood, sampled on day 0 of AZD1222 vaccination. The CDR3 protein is CASSGDRGIVATGNTIYF. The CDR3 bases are TGTGCCAGCAGTGGGGACAGGGGAATTGTGGCTACTGGAAACACCATATATTTT.